In its sample, the clone carrying this T cell receptor (beta chain) was seen once. Germline-derived CDR1 and CDR2 are MNHEY and SMNVEV (reference sequence). The CDR3 spans 16 residues. V was pared by 1 base and J by 2 bases, with 15 bases between. The sample is drawn from a study of T-cell reconstitution after alpha-beta-depleted transplantation in children. Molecular barcoding with unique molecular identifiers was used for the TCRbeta library. One entry per CDR3 protein, called by TCRdb with MiXCR from the PCR reads. The data hold 150,000 to 250,000 distinct CDR3 sequences, with roughly 6% observed a single time.

This sequence was found in a girl in the first two years of life with combined immunodeficiency, due to receive a stem cell transplant. Sequencing used PBMCs, obtained before TCRalphabeta/CD19-depleted stem cell transplant. The chain uses TRBV27 and TRBJ2-7, with a weak D call TRBD2 (7 bases). The CDR3 DNA reads TGTGCCAGCAGTTTATGGGGGGGGGCTCCTCCCTACGAGCAGTACTTC. Its protein is CASSLWGGAPPYEQYF.